Given below is one T cell receptor beta chain in context. Antigen specificity is unknown. This sample is drawn from a study of PD-1 blockade in classical Hodgkin lymphoma. Study findings and constraints: Healthy donors reportedly exceeded newly diagnosed patients in baseline TCR diversity.

The table came from immunoSEQ multiplex PCR; TCRdb's copy has only in-frame clones and leaves some out. The table lists around 5,000 clones, 75% to 90% of them singletons. The CDR3 runs to 13 residues. Trimming at V came to 7 bases and at J to 4 bases, leaving 6 bases not matched to a gene. CDR1 ENHRY and CDR2 SYGVKD come from the germline V gene. Documented time point: newly diagnosed, previously untreated cHL patient sample. The authors enriched CD8+ T cells from thawed PBMCs via magnetic negative selection. Source material: CD8+ T cells from blood. This rearrangement joins TRBV10-3 to TRBJ1-2, with 7 bases identical to TRBD1. The receptor comes from a human donor with classical Hodgkin lymphoma. This CDR3 reads CAIMGDSSYGYTF. Written as DNA, the CDR3 is TGTGCCATCATGGGGGACAGCAGCTATGGCTACACCTTC.